This T cell receptor (beta chain) was identified in a study of STAT5B mutations in CD4+ large granular lymphocyte leukemia. On this clone: Its antigen is unidentified.

Sequencing was performed with immunoSEQ multiplex PCR; in TCRdb, only in-frame clones are kept and a portion is missing. The sample includes over 30,000 clones, more than 65% of them seen just once. Study conclusions and caveats: Without HLA matching, higher CD4+ than CD8+ T-LGLL clonality could reflect small sample size. Compared with healthy controls (2/35), patient top clones favored TRBV06 (8/27). No patients shared main leukemic clonotypes, though 20% to 25% appeared at low frequency elsewhere.

Trimming pared 0 bases from V and 6 bases from J, leaving 15 bases between. The CDR3 loop spans 15 amino acids. Germline V gene lookup returns CDR1 LNHDA and CDR2 SQIVND (reference sequence). The receptor comes from a human donor in good health. Material: CD4+ T cells from blood buffy coats. The chain has TRBV19 and TRBJ2-7; no firm D call. CDR3 loop: CASSIDFGSGSEQYF. As DNA, the CDR3 is TGTGCCAGTAGTATAGATTTCGGATCCGGTTCCGAGCAGTACTTC.